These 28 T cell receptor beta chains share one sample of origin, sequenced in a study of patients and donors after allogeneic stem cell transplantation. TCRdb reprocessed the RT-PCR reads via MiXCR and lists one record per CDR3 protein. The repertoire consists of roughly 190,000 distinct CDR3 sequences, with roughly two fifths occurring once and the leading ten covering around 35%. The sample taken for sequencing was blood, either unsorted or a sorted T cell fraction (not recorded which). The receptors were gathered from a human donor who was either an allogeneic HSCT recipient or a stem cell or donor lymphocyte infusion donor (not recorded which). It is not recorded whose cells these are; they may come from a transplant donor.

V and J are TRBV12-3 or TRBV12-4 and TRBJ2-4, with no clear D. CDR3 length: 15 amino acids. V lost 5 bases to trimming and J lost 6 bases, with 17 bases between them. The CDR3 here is CASSLLSNLGNIQYF. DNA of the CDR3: TGTGCCAGCAGTCTCCTATCAAACCTAGGAAACATTCAGTACTTC.

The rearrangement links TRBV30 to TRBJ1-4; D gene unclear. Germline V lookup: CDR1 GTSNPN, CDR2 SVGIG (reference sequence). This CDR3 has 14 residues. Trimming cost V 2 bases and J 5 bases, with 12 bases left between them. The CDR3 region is CAWSSESGNEKLFF. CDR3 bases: TGTGCCTGGAGTTCGGAGAGTGGAAATGAAAAACTGTTTTTT.

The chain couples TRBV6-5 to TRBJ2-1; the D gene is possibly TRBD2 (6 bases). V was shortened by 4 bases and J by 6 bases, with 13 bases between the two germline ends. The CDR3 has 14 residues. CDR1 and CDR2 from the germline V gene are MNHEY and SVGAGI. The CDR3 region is CASSLGGRGNEQFF. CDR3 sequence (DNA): TGTGCCAGCAGTTTGGGGGGTAGGGGCAATGAGCAGTTCTTC.

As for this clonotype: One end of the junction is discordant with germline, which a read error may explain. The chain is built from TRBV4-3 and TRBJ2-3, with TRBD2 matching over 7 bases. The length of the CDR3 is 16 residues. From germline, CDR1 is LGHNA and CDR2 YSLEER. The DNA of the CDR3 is TGCGCCAGCAGCGAAGAGGGTAGCGGGAGCACAGATACGCAGTATTTT. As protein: CASSEEGSGSTDTQYF.

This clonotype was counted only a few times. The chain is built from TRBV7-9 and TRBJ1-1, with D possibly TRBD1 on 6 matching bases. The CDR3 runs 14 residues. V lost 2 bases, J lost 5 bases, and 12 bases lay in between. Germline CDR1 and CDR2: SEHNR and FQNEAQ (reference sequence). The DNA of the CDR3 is TGTGCCAGCAGCTTACACAGGGTTCAAACTGAAGCTTTCTTT. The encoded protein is CASSLHRVQTEAFF.

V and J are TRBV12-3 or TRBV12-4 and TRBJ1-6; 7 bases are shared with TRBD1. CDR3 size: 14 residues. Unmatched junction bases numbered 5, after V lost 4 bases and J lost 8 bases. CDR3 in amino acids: CASSWGRGDSPLHF. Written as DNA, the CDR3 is TGTGCCAGCAGTTGGGGCAGGGGGGATTCACCCCTCCACTTT.

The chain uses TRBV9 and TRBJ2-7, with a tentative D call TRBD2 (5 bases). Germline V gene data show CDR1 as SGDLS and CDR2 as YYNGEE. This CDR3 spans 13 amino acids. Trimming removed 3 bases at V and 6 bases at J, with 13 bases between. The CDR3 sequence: CASSGRLQSEQYF. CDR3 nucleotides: TGTGCCAGCAGCGGTCGACTACAAAGCGAGCAGTACTTC.

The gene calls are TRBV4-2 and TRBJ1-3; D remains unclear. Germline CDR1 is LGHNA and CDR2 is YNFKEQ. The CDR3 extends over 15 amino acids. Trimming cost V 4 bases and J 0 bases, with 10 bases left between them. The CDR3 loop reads CASSRGFDSGNTIYF. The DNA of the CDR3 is TGTGCCAGCAGCCGCGGTTTCGACTCTGGAAACACCATATATTTT.

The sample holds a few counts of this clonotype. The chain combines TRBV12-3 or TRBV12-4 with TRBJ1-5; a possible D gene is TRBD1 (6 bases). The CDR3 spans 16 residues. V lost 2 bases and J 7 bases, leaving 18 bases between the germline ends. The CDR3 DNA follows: TGTGCCAGCAGTTTATGGGTAGGGGGAGGTTGGCAGCCCCAGCATTTT. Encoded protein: CASSLWVGGGWQPQHF.

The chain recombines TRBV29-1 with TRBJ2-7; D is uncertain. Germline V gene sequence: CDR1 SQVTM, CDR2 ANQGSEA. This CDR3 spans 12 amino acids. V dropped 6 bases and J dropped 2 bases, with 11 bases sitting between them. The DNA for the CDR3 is TGCAGCGTCGGAGACGGAACCTACGAGCAGTACTTC. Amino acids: CSVGDGTYEQYF.

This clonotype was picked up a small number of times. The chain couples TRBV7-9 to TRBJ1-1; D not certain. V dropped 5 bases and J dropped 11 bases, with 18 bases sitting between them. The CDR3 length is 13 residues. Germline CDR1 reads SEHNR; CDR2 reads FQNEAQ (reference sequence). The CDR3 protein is CASSQDPVLVAFF. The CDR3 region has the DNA TGTGCCAGCAGCCAAGACCCCGTTCTCGTCGCTTTCTTT. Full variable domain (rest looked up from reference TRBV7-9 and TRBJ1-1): DTGVSQNPRHKITKRGQNVTFRCDPISEHNRLYWYRQTLGQGPEFLTYFQNEAQLEKSRLLSDRFSAERPKGSFSTLEIQRTEQGDSAMYLCASSQDPVLVAFFGQGTRLTVV.

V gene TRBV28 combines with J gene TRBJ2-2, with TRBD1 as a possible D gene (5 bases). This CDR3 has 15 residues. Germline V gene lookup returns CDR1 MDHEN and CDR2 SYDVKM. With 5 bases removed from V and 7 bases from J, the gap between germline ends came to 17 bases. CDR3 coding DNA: TGTGCCAGCAGTCGGGTGACAGTTGTGGGCGGGGAGCTGTTTTTT. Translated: CASSRVTVVGGELFF.

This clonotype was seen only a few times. The CDR3 nucleotides are TGCAGTGCTGTGAACCCGGGACAGGGGGCCCTAGGCTATGGCTACACCTTC. Encoded protein: CSAVNPGQGALGYGYTF. The gene calls are TRBV20-1 and TRBJ1-2, with TRBD1 matching 12 bases. The germline V gene has CDR1 DFQATT and CDR2 SNEGSKA (reference sequence). After removal of 5 bases from V and 4 bases from J, the junction contained 14 bases not matched to a gene. The CDR3 is made up of 17 amino acids.

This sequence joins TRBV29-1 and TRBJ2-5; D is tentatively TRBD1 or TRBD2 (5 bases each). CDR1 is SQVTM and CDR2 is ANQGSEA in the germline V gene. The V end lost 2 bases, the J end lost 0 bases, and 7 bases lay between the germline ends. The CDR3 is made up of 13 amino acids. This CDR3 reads CSVEMGDQETQYF. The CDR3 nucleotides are TGCAGCGTTGAAATGGGGGACCAAGAGACCCAGTACTTC.

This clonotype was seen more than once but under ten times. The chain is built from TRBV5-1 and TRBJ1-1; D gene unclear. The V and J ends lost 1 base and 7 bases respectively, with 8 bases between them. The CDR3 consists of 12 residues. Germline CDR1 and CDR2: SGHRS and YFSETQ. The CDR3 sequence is CASSLNSGEAFF. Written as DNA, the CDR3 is TGCGCCAGCAGCTTGAACTCGGGTGAAGCTTTCTTT.

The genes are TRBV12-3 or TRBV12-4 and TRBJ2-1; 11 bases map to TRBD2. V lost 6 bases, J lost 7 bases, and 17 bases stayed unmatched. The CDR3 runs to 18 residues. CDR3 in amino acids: CASSPLKPTSGAWNEQFF. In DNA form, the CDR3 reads TGTGCCAGCAGCCCCCTAAAACCGACTAGCGGGGCGTGGAATGAGCAGTTCTTC.

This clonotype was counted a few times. The CDR3 DNA reads TGTGCCAGCAGTTCTTGGGGGGAGGATACGCAGTATTTT. It codes for CASSSWGEDTQYF. The V and J genes are TRBV12-3 or TRBV12-4 and TRBJ2-3, with D possibly being TRBD2 (6 bases). Between the trimmed V and J ends, which lost 4 bases and 6 bases, there was a span of 11 bases. This CDR3 is 13 amino acids long.

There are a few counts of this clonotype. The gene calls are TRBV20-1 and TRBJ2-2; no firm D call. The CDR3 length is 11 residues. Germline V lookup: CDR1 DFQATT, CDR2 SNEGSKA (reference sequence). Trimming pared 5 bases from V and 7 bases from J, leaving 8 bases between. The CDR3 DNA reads TGCAGTGCTTTTGTATACGGGGAGCTGTTTTTT. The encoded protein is CSAFVYGELFF.

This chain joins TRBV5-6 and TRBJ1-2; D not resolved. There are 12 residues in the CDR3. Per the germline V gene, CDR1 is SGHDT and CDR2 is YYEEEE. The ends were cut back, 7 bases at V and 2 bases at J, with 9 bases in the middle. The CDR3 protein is CASGRMNYGYTF. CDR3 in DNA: TGTGCCAGCGGCAGGATGAACTATGGCTACACCTTC.

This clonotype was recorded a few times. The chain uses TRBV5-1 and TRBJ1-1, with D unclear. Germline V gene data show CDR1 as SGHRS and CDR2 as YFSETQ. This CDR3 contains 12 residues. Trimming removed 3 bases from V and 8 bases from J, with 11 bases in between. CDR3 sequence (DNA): TGCGCCAGCAGCTCGGACTCTAGGGAAGCTTTCTTT. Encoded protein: CASSSDSREAFF.

CDR3 in amino acids: CASMDTHEQYF. DNA of the CDR3: TGTGCCAGCATGGATACGCACGAGCAGTACTTC. V gene TRBV6-5 combines with J gene TRBJ2-7; D not certain. The CDR3 is 11 amino acids. Trimming took 7 bases from V and 5 from J, leaving 9 bases between them. Germline V gene sequence: CDR1 MNHEY, CDR2 SVGAGI.

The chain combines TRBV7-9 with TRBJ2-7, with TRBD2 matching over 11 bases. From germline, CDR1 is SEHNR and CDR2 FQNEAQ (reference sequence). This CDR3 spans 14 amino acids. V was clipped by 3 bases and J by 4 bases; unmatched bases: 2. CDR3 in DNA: TGTGCCAGCAGCTTGGGACTAGCGGTTTACGAGCAGTACTTC. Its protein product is CASSLGLAVYEQYF. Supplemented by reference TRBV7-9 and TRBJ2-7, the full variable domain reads DTGVSQNPRHKITKRGQNVTFRCDPISEHNRLYWYRQTLGQGPEFLTYFQNEAQLEKSRLLSDRFSAERPKGSFSTLEIQRTEQGDSAMYLCASSLGLAVYEQYFGPGTRLTVT.

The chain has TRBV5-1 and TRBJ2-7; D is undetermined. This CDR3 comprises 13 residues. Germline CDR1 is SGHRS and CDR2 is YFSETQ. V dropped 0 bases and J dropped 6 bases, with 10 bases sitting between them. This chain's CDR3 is CASSLDGGPEQYF. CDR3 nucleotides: TGCGCCAGCAGCTTGGACGGCGGTCCCGAGCAGTACTTC.

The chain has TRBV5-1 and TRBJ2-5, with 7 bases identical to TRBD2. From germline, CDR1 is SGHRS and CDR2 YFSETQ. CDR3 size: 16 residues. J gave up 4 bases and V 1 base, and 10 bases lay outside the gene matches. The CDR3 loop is CASSLLVSGGPETQYF. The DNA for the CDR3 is TGCGCCAGCAGCTTGTTAGTCTCGGGAGGACCAGAGACCCAGTACTTC.

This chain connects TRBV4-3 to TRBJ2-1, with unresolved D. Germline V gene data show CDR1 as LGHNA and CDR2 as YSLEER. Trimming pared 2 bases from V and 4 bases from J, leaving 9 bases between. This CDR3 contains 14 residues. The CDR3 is CASSQHITYNEQFF. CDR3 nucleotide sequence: TGCGCCAGCAGCCAACATATCACTTACAATGAGCAGTTCTTC.

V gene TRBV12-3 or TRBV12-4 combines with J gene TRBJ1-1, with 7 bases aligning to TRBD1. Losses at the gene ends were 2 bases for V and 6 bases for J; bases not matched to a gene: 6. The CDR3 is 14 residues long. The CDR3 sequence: CASSLPGTASEAFF. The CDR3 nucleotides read TGTGCCAGCAGTTTACCCGGGACAGCTTCTGAAGCTTTCTTT.

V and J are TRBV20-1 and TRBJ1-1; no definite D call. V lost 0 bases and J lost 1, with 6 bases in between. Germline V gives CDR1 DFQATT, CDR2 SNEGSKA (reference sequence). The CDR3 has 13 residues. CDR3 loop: CSARDLGNTEAFF. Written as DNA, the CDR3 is TGCAGTGCTAGAGATTTAGGGAACACTGAAGCTTTCTTT.

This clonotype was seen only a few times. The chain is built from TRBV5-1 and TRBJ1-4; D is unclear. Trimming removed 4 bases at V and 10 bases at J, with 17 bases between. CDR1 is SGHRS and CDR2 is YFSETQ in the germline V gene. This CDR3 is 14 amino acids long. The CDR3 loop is CASSLGPTEGKLFF. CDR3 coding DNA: TGCGCCAGCAGCCTAGGACCTACGGAAGGAAAACTGTTTTTT.